One T cell receptor (beta chain) is described in this entry. This record comes from a study of blood T cell repertoires in COVID-19. The protocol was immunoSEQ multiplex PCR, while the TCRdb copy is restricted to in-frame clones and leaves out a portion. In the table there are roughly 230,000 clones, 83% of which are singletons. CDR3 length: 12 residues. The V gene lost 4 bases and the J gene lost 7 bases, with 10 bases spanning the gap. Germline V CDR1 and CDR2: MGHRA, YSYEKL. The sample taken for sequencing was peripheral blood. This TCR came from a human donor in a cohort sampled during active COVID-19. The chain carries TRBV4-1 and TRBJ2-5, with D possibly being TRBD1 (5 bases). CDR3 DNA: TGCGCCAGCAGCCCAATAAGGGGGACCCAGTACTTC. Translation: CASSPIRGTQYF.